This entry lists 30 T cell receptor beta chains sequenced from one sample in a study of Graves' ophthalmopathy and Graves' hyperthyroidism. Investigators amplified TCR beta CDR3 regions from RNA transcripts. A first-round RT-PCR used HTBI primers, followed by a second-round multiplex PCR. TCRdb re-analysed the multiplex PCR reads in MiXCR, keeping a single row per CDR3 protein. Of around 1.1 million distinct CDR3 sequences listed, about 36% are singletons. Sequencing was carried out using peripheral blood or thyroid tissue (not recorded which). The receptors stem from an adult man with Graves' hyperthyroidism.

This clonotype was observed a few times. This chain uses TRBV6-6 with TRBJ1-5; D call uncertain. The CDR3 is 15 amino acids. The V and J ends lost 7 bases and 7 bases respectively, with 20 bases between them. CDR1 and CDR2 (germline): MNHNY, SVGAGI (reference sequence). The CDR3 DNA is TGTGCCAGCAAGCGCGACGGGTTCTTAGCGCAGCCCCAGCATTTT. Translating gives CASKRDGFLAQPQHF.

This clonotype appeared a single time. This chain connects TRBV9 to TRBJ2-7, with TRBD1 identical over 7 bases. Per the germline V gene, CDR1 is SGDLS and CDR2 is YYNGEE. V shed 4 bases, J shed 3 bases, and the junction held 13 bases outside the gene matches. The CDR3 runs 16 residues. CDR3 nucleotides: TGTGCCAGCAGCAGTACTCCGGGACAGCTCTTCTACGAGCAGTACTTC. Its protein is CASSSTPGQLFYEQYF.

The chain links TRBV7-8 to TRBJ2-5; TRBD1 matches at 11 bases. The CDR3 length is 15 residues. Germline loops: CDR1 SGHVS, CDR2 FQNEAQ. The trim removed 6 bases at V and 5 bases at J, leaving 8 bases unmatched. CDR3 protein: CASRSGTGGYETQYF. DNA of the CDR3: TGTGCCAGCAGGTCTGGGACAGGGGGTTACGAGACCCAGTACTTC.

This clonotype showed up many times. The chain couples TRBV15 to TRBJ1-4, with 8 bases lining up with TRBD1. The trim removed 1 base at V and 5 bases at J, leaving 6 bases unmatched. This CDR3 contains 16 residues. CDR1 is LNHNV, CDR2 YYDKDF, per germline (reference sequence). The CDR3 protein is CATSRGGRQGNEKLFF. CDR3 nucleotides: TGTGCCACCAGCAGAGGGGGACGACAGGGGAATGAAAAACTGTTTTTT.

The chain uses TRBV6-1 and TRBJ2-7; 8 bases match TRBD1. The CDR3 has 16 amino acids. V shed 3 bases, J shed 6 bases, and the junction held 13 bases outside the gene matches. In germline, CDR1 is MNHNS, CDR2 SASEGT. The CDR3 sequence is CASSERATGVRREQYF. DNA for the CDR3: TGTGCCAGCAGTGAGAGGGCGACAGGGGTACGTCGCGAGCAGTACTTC.

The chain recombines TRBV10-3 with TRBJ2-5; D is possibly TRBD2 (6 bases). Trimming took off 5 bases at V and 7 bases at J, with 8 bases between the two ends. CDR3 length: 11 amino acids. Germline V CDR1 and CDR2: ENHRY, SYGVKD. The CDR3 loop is CAISPAGTQYF. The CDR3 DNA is TGTGCCATCAGTCCAGCGGGGACCCAGTACTTC.

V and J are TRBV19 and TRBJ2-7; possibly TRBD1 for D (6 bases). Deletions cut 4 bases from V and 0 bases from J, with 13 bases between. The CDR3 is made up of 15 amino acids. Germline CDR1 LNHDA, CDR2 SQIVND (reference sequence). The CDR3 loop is CASSKAGVGSYEQYF. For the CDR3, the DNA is TGTGCCAGTAGTAAGGCAGGGGTTGGCTCCTACGAGCAGTACTTC.

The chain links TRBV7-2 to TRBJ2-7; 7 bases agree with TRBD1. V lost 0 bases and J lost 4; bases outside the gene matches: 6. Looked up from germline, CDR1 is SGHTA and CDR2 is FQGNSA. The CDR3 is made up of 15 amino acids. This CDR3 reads CASSLALDRAYEQYF. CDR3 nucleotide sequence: TGTGCCAGCAGCTTAGCCCTAGACAGGGCTTACGAGCAGTACTTC.

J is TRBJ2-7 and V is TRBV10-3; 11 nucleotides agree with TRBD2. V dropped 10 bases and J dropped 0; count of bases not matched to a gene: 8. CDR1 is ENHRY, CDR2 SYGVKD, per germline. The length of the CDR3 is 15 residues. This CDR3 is CATLPTSGSSYEQYF. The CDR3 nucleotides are TGTGCCACACTCCCAACTAGCGGGAGCTCCTACGAGCAGTACTTC.

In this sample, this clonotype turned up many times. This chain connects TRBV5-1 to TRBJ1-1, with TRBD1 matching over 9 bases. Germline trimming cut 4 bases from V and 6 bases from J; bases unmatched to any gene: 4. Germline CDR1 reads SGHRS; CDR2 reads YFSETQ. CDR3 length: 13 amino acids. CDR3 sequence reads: CASSEGQGPEAFF. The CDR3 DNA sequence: TGCGCCAGCAGCGAGGGACAGGGCCCTGAAGCTTTCTTT.

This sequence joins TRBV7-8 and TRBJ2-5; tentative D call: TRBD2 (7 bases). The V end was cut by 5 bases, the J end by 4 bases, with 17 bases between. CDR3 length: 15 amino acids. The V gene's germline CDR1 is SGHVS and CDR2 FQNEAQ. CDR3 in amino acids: CASSGGGGPPETQYF. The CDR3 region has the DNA TGTGCCAGCAGCGGAGGGGGAGGGCCCCCAGAGACCCAGTACTTC.

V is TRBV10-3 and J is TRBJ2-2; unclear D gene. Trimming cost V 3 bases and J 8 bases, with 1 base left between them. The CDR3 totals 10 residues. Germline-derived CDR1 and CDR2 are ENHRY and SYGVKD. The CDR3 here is CAISEGELFF. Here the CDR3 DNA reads TGTGCCATCAGTGAAGGGGAGCTGTTTTTT.

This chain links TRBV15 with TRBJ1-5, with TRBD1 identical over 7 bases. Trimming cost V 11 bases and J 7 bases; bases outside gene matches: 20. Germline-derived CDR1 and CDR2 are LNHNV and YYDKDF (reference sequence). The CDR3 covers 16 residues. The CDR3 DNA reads TGTGCCGGCAGCCAAACAACAGACAGGGCGAGGCAGCCCCAGCATTTT. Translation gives CAGSQTTDRARQPQHF.

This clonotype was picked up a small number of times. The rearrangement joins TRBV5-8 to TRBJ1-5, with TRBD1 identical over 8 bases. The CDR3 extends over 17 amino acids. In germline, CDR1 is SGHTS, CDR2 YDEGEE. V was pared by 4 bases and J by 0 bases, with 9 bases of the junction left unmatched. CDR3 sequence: CASSPGQGVDSNQPQHF. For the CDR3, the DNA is TGTGCCAGCAGCCCCGGACAGGGAGTGGATAGCAATCAGCCCCAGCATTTT.

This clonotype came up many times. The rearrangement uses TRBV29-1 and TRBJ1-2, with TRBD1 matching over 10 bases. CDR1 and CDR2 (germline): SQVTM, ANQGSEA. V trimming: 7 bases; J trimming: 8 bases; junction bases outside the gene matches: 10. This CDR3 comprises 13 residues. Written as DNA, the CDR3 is TGCAGCGGCGAGGGACAGGGGATAGACGGCTACACCTTC. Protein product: CSGEGQGIDGYTF.

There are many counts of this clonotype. CDR3 bases: TGTGCCAGCAGTTTATCGGGAATCAATTCACCCCTCCACTTT. Its protein product is CASSLSGINSPLHF. The rearrangement uses TRBV28 and TRBJ1-6; D unresolved. There are 14 residues in the CDR3. Per germline, CDR1 MDHEN and CDR2 SYDVKM. Trimming took 1 base from V and 7 from J, leaving 8 bases between them. Full variable domain (missing parts from reference TRBV28 and TRBJ1-6): DVKVTQSSRYLVKRTGEKVFLECVQDMDHENMFWYRQDPGLGLRLIYFSYDVKMKEKGDIPEGYSVSREKKERFSLILESASTNQTSMYLCASSLSGINSPLHFGNGTRLTVT.

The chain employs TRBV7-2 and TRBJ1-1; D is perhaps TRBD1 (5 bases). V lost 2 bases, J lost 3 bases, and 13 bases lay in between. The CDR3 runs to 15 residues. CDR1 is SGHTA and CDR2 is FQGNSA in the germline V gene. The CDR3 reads CASSLYGQGDTEAFF. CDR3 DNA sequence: TGTGCCAGCAGCTTATACGGACAAGGGGACACTGAAGCTTTCTTT.

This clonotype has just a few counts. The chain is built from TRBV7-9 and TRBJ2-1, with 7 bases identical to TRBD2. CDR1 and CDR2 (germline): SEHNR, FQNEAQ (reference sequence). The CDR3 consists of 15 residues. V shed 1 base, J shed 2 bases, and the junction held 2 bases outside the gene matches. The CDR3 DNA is TGTGCCAGCAGCTTAGGGGGGGGGGCCTACAATGAGCAGTTCTTC. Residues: CASSLGGGAYNEQFF.

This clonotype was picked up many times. Written as DNA, the CDR3 is TGTGCCAGCAGCTTCGGGACAGGGGTAATCCGGACTGAAGCTTTCTTT. Translation: CASSFGTGVIRTEAFF. This rearrangement joins TRBV7-2 to TRBJ1-1; 10 positions match TRBD1. V shed 3 bases and J 5 bases; nucleotides not matched to a gene: 9. The CDR3 is 16 residues long. Looked up from germline, CDR1 is SGHTA and CDR2 is FQGNSA.

CDR3 residues: CATSRVGFSGNTIYF. The CDR3 DNA sequence: TGTGCCACCAGCAGAGTAGGGTTCTCTGGAAACACCATATATTTT. The gene calls are TRBV15 and TRBJ1-3; D is undetermined. Trimming shortened V by 1 base and J by 0 bases, and 7 bases separated the two germline ends. Germline V CDR1 and CDR2: LNHNV, YYDKDF (reference sequence). This CDR3 comprises 15 residues.

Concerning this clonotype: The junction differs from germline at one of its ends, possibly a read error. As DNA, the CDR3 is TGTGCCAGCAGCTCCCAGGAGACCCAGTGCTTC. Encoded protein: CASSSQETQCF. The chain couples TRBV11-2 to TRBJ2-5; D ambiguous. Germline CDR1 is SGHAT and CDR2 is FQNNGV. This CDR3 has 11 amino acids.

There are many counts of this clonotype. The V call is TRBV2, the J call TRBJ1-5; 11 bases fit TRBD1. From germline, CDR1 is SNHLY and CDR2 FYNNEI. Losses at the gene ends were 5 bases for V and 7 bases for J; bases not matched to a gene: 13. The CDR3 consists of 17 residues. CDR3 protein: CASSRDRGSLGGQPQHF. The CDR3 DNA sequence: TGTGCCAGCAGTCGGGACAGGGGGTCATTGGGGGGGCAGCCCCAGCATTTT.

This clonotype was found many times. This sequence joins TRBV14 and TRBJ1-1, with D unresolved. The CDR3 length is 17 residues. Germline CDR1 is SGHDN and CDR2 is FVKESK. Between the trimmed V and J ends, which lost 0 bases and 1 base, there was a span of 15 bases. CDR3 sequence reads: CASSQEDPGHRNTEAFF. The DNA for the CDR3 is TGTGCCAGCAGCCAAGAAGATCCAGGCCACAGGAACACTGAAGCTTTCTTT.

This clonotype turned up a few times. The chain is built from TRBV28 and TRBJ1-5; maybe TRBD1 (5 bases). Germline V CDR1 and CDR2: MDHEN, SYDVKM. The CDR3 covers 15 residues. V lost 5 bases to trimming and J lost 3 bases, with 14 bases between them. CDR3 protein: CASSPTMGTNQPQHF. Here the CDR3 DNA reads TGTGCCAGCAGTCCAACAATGGGGACCAATCAGCCCCAGCATTTT.

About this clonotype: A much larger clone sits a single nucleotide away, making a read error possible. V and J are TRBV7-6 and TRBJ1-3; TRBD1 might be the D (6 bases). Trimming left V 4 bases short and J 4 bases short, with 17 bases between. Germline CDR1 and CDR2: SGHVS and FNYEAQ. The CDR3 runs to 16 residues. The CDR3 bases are TGTGCCAGCAGCTCCTGGGCCAAGGGGGACGGAAACACCATATATTTT. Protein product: CASSSWAKGDGNTIYF.

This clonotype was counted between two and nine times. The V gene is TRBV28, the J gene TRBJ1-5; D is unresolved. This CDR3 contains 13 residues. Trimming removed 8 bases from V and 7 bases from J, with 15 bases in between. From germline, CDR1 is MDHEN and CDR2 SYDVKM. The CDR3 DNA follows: TGTGCCAGCGGCCCTCTAATAGAGCAGCCCCAGCATTTT. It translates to CASGPLIEQPQHF.

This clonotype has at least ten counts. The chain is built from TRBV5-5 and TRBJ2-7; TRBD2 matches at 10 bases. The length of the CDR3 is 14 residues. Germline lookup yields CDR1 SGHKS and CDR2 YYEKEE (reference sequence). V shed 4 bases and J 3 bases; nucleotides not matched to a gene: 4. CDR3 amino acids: CASSIGLAVYEQYF. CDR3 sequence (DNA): TGTGCCAGCAGCATAGGACTAGCGGTCTACGAGCAGTACTTC.

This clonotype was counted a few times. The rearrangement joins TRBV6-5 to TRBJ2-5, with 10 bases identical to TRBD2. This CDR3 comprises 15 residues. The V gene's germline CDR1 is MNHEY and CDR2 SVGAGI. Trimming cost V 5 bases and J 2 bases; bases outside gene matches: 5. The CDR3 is CASSVTSGSQETQYF. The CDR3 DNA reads TGTGCCAGCAGTGTGACTAGCGGGTCTCAAGAGACCCAGTACTTC.

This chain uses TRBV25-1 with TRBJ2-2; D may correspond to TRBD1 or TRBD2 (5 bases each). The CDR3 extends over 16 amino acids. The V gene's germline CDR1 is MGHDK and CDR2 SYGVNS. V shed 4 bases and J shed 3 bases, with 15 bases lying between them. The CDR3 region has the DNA TGTGCCAGCAGTGGGGACGTGGGTATCGACACCGGGGAGCTGTTTTTT. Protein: CASSGDVGIDTGELFF.

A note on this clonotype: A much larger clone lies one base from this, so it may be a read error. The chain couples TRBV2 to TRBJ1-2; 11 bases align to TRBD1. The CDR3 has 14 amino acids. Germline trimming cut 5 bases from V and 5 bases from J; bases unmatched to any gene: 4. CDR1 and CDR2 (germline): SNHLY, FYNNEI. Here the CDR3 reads CASSRDRGEYGYTF. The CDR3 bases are TGTGCCAGCAGTCGGGACAGGGGGGAGTATGGCTACACCTTC.